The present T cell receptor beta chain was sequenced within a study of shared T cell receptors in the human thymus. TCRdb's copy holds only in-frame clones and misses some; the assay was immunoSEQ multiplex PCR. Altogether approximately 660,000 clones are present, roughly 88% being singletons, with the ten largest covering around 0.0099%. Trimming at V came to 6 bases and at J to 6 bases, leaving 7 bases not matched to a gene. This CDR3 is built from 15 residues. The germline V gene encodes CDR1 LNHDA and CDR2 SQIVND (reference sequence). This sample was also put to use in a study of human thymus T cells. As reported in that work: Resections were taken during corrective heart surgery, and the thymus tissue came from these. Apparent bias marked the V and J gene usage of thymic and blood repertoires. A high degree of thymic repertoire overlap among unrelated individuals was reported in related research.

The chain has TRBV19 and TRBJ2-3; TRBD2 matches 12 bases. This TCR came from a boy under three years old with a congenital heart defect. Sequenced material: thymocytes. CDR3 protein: CASRASGRGTDTQYF. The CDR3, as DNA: TGTGCCAGTAGGGCTAGCGGGAGGGGGACGGATACGCAGTATTTT.